Given below is one T cell receptor beta chain in context. Its antigen is still unknown. This entry comes from a study of OX40 agonist ivuxolimab in advanced cancers. Study-wide context: Patients with prior anti-PD-1, anti-PD-L1 or anti-CTLA-4 therapy were eligible; 40% had some. Study-wide points: Clones of CD4+ and CD8+ blood T cells grew by week 6 at doses of 0.1 to 3.0 mg/kg. Expanded peripheral T cells had an undetermined antigen specificity. Some nonresponders additionally presented with little normalized T-cell clonal expansion.

The method was immunoSEQ multiplex PCR; TCRdb's version includes in-frame clones alone and lacks a portion of them. This table has about 26,000 clones, 75% to 90% appearing once. The TCR comes from an adult with an advanced solid tumor such as melanoma, head and neck, liver or kidney cancer. Sequences were derived from CD4+ or CD8+ T cells sorted from blood, sampled in a trial of the OX40 agonist ivuxolimab.

The CDR3 DNA follows: TGTGCCAGCAGTGAAGGGGGGTATTTTGGTGGGGCCAACGTCCTGACTTTC. Translation: CASSEGGYFGGANVLTF. V gene TRBV6-1 combines with J gene TRBJ2-6, with D perhaps matching TRBD1 or TRBD2 (5 bases each). V lost 1 base and J 3 bases, leaving 13 bases between the germline ends. CDR1 MNHNS and CDR2 SASEGT come from the germline V gene. The CDR3 runs 17 residues.